A selection of T cell receptor beta chains follows, all from one sample in a study of T cells in Graves' hyperthyroidism and ophthalmopathy. TCRdb independently ran MiXCR on the multiplex PCR reads; one entry per CDR3 protein. The sample has 300,000 to 450,000 distinct CDR3 sequences, about 25% seen once. Sample: blood. The source of these receptors is a man aged 45-60 years with Graves' hyperthyroidism. Both conserved end residues are part of each CDR3. The order of the fields is CDR3 DNA, CDR3 protein, J gene, clone size, V gene, D gene. The D gene is left open where the match is weak. Clone size is shown for a subset of rows, as once, few, many or a class of expanded clone.

TGTGCCAGCAGTGAAAGGGTTGGCAGGGGGACAGATACGCAGTATTTT | CASSERVGRGTDTQYF | TRBJ2-3 | many | TRBV6-1 | TRBD1
TGCAGTGCTAGAGACCCGGGACACCACACTGAAGCTTTCTTT | CSARDPGHHTEAFF | TRBJ1-1 | few | TRBV20-1 | NA
TGTGCCAGCAGCTTAACCGGAGACAATGAGCAGTTCTTC | CASSLTGDNEQFF | TRBJ2-1 | NA | TRBV7-9 | NA
TGTGCCAGCAGTACCAGGACGGTTAGCAATCAGCCCCAGCATTTT | CASSTRTVSNQPQHF | TRBJ1-5 | NA | TRBV12-3/TRBV12-4 | NA
TGTGCCTGGAGTGCTCAGGGGCTCGAGCAGTACTTC | CAWSAQGLEQYF | TRBJ2-7 | NA | TRBV30 | NA
TGTGCCAGCAGCCAAGATACAGGGATCTACGAGCAGTACTTC | CASSQDTGIYEQYF | TRBJ2-7 | NA | TRBV4-2 | NA
TGCAGTGCTACATCCGGGACAGGGGAGATTCAGCCCCAGCATTTT | CSATSGTGEIQPQHF | TRBJ1-5 | NA | TRBV20-1 | TRBD1
TGTGCCAGCAGCTTAGATTTACCGGCCTACGAGCAGTACTTC | CASSLDLPAYEQYF | TRBJ2-7 | NA | TRBV7-9 | NA
TGTGCCTGGAGTGGGACACTCAATTCCTCTGGGGCCAACGTCCTGACTTTC | CAWSGTLNSSGANVLTF | TRBJ2-6 | few | TRBV30 | NA
TGTGCCTGGAGTTTTCAGCTTCTCTATGGCTACACCTTC | CAWSFQLLYGYTF | TRBJ1-2 | NA | TRBV30 | NA
TGTGCCAGCAACCCGGGACGGTCCTACAATGAGCAGTTCTTC | CASNPGRSYNEQFF | TRBJ2-1 | few | TRBV2 | NA
TGTGCCAGTAGACTGACAGGGGGCTCTGGAAACACCATATATTTT | CASRLTGGSGNTIYF | TRBJ1-3 | NA | TRBV19 | TRBD1
TGCAGTGCTATGACAGGGGAGCAGTTCTTC | CSAMTGEQFF | TRBJ2-1 | few | TRBV20-1 | TRBD1
TGTGCCAGCAGTCAGGCTTTGACAGGGCTCTATGGCTACACCTTC | CASSQALTGLYGYTF | TRBJ1-2 | NA | TRBV6-1 | TRBD1
TGCGCCAGCAGCCTACGACTAGCGGGGCCAACCGGGGAGCTGTTTTTT | CASSLRLAGPTGELFF | TRBJ2-2 | NA | TRBV5-1 | TRBD2
TGCAGTGCGTCCGGGACAGGGGGCGGCCAAGGAGATACGCAGTATTTT | CSASGTGGGQGDTQYF | TRBJ2-3 | many | TRBV20-1 | TRBD1
TGCAGTGCTAGAGAGCCCCGGACCGGCTATCAGCCCCAGCATTTT | CSAREPRTGYQPQHF | TRBJ1-5 | NA | TRBV20-1 | NA
TGCAGTGCTAGAGATCCCTACCCCGAAGGGCAGTTCTTC | CSARDPYPEGQFF | TRBJ2-1 | NA | TRBV20-1 | NA
TGTGCCAGCAGCCAAGACGACAGGGGGCTGGGGGAGCTGTTTTTT | CASSQDDRGLGELFF | TRBJ2-2 | few | TRBV3-1 | TRBD1
TGTGCCAGCAGTTACTCGAACGCCGGGACAGGGTCGGCCGAGCAGTACTTC | CASSYSNAGTGSAEQYF | TRBJ2-7 | few | TRBV6-5 | TRBD1
TGTGCCAGCAGTCAAGCTGGCGGGAGTGAGACCCAGTACTTC | CASSQAGGSETQYF | TRBJ2-5 | NA | TRBV3-1 | TRBD2
TGTGCCAGCAGGGTCGAAGAAAACACTGAAGCTTTCTTT | CASRVEENTEAFF | TRBJ1-1 | many | TRBV12-3/TRBV12-4 | NA
TGTGCCAGTAAGAAGGACCCCCAATCGACTGAAGCTTTCTTT | CASKKDPQSTEAFF | TRBJ1-1 | few | TRBV19 | NA
TGTGCCAGCAGGGGGACAGGGGGTAGCACAGATACGCAGTATTTT | CASRGTGGSTDTQYF | TRBJ2-3 | few | TRBV2 | TRBD1
TGCAGTGCTAGAGGGGGTTACGAGCAGTACTTC | CSARGGYEQYF | TRBJ2-7 | many | TRBV20-1 | NA
TGCGCCAGCAGCTCACAGTCGGGAAGCGGGGGCTACACCTTC | CASSSQSGSGGYTF | TRBJ1-2 | NA | TRBV5-1 | NA
TGTGCCATCAGTTTCTTAGGGACTAGCGGAGAGGGGGCCTACGAGCAGTACTTC | CAISFLGTSGEGAYEQYF | TRBJ2-7 | NA | TRBV10-3 | TRBD2
TGTGCCAGCAGCTTAGGGACAGGGGTTGCGGACACTGAAGCTTTCTTT | CASSLGTGVADTEAFF | TRBJ1-1 | few | TRBV13 | TRBD1
TGTGCCAGCAGCTCACCAGACAGGGCTGGGGCCAACGTCCTGACTTTC | CASSSPDRAGANVLTF | TRBJ2-6 | NA | TRBV7-9 | TRBD1
TGTGCCAGCAGCGCTCTGGGCCGTGAGCAGTTCTTC | CASSALGREQFF | TRBJ2-1 | many | TRBV3-1 | NA
TGTGCCAGCAGCATAACGGACACTGAAGCTTTCTTT | CASSITDTEAFF | TRBJ1-1 | NA | TRBV6-2/TRBV6-3 | NA
TGTGCCAGCAGTCGCGACGGACTGTCTAACTATGGCTACACCTTC | CASSRDGLSNYGYTF | TRBJ1-2 | many | TRBV2 | NA
TGTGCCAGCAGCTTAACACCACGGGCTAGCGAGAACAATGAGCAGTTCTTC | CASSLTPRASENNEQFF | TRBJ2-1 | many | TRBV11-2 | NA
TGTGCCACCTCAGGGAGAAAAGAGACCCAGTACTTC | CATSGRKETQYF | TRBJ2-5 | many | TRBV11-2 | NA
TGCAGTGCTAGACCGGGTCTGTACAATGAGCAGTTCTTC | CSARPGLYNEQFF | TRBJ2-1 | many | TRBV20-1 | NA
TGTGCCAGCAGACATAAACAGGGGGCGAGTAGCACCGGGGAGCTGTTTTTT | CASRHKQGASSTGELFF | TRBJ2-2 | few | TRBV7-2 | TRBD1
TGTGCCAGCAGCTTAGCCTGGGCCCCGAACACCGGGGAGCTGTTTTTT | CASSLAWAPNTGELFF | TRBJ2-2 | few | TRBV7-8 | NA
TGTGCCAGCAGCCGGCCCGGTATCTCTAATTCACCCCTCCACTTT | CASSRPGISNSPLHF | TRBJ1-6 | few | TRBV3-1 | NA
TGTGCCAGCAGACCGGGACAGGGGCTTCAGCCTGGGGCCAACGTCCTGACTTTC | CASRPGQGLQPGANVLTF | TRBJ2-6 | few | TRBV2 | TRBD1
TGCAGTGCTACCCCTCCCGGAGGTGGAAACACCATATATTTT | CSATPPGGGNTIYF | TRBJ1-3 | NA | TRBV20-1 | NA
TGTGCCAGCAGCGCGACAGCGGTCCCTCATAATTCACCCCTCCACTTT | CASSATAVPHNSPLHF | TRBJ1-6 | few | TRBV9 | NA
TGCGCCAGCAGCAACCCTCTGATGGGGCAGTTAGAAAAACTGTTTTTT | CASSNPLMGQLEKLFF | TRBJ1-4 | NA | TRBV5-1 | NA
TGCAGCGTTGCCGGGACTAGCGCTAGCCCCTACAATGAGCAGTTCTTC | CSVAGTSASPYNEQFF | TRBJ2-1 | NA | TRBV29-1 | TRBD2
TGTGCCAGCAGCCCCTATGAGACCCAGTACTTC | CASSPYETQYF | TRBJ2-5 | few | TRBV7-2 | NA
TGCAGTGCAGCGGGACAGACTAGCGGGAGCCTGAACACCGGGGAGCTGTTTTTT | CSAAGQTSGSLNTGELFF | TRBJ2-2 | NA | TRBV20-1 | TRBD2
TGTGCCAGCAGTTTAAGGGTCGGTGACACTGAAGCTTTCTTT | CASSLRVGDTEAFF | TRBJ1-1 | many | TRBV12-3/TRBV12-4 | NA
TGTGCCAGCAGCTTAGTTTCTACCGATCAGCCCCAGCATTTT | CASSLVSTDQPQHF | TRBJ1-5 | NA | TRBV7-2 | NA
TGTGCCAGCAGTTTGGGGGGTTCCCCCAATCAGCCCCAGCATTTT | CASSLGGSPNQPQHF | TRBJ1-5 | NA | TRBV12-3/TRBV12-4 | NA
TGTGCCAGCAGTGTCACAGGGTGGGACACCGGGGAGCTGTTTTTT | CASSVTGWDTGELFF | TRBJ2-2 | NA | TRBV2 | NA
TGTGCCAGCAGCCGAACTAGCGGAGAATACAATGAGCAGTTCTTC | CASSRTSGEYNEQFF | TRBJ2-1 | few | TRBV7-6 | TRBD2
TGTGCCAGCAGCCGGCAGAGCTATGGCTACACCTTC | CASSRQSYGYTF | TRBJ1-2 | few | TRBV3-1 | NA
TGCGCCAGCAGTGACACAGGGGGTACTGAAGCTTTCTTT | CASSDTGGTEAFF | TRBJ1-1 | NA | TRBV10-1 | TRBD1